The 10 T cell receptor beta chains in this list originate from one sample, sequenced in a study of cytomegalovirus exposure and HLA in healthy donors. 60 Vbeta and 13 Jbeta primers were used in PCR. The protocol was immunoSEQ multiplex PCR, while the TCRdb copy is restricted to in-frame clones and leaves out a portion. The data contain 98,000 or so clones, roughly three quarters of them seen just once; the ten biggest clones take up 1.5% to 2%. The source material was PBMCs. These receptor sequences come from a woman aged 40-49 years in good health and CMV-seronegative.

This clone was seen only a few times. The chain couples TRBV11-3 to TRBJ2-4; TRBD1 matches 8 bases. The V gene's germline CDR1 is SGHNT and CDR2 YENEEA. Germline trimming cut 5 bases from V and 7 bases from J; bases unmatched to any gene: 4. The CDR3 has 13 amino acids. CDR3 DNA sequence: TGTGCCAGCAGCCTCCGGACAGGGAACATTCAGTACTTC. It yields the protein CASSLRTGNIQYF. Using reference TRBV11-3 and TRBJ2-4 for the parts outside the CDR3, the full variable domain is EAGVVQSPRYKIIEKKQPVAFWCNPISGHNTLYWYLQNLGQGPELLIRYENEEAVDDSQLPKDRFSAERLKGVDSTLKIQPAELGDSAVYLCASSLRTGNIQYFGAGTRLSVL.

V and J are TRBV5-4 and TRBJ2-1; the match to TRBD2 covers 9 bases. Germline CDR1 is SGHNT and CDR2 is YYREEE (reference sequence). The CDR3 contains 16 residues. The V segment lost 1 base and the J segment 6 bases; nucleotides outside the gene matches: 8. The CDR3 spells CASSLIAGGRGNEQFF. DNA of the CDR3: TGTGCCAGCAGCTTGATCGCCGGCGGGAGGGGCAATGAGCAGTTCTTC.

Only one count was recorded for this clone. The CDR3 bases are TGTGCCAGCTCACTCGGGACTCGGGATCAGCCCCAGCATTTT. Encoded protein: CASSLGTRDQPQHF. V and J are TRBV18 and TRBJ1-5, with D possibly TRBD1 on 5 matching bases. CDR3 length: 14 residues. Deletions cut 4 bases from V and 5 bases from J, with 12 bases between. In germline, CDR1 is KGHSH, CDR2 LQKENI.

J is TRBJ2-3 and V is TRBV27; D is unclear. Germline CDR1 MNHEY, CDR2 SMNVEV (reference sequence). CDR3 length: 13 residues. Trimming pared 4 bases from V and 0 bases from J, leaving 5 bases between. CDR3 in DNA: TGTGCCAGCAGTTATCAGAGCACAGATACGCAGTATTTT. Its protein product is CASSYQSTDTQYF.

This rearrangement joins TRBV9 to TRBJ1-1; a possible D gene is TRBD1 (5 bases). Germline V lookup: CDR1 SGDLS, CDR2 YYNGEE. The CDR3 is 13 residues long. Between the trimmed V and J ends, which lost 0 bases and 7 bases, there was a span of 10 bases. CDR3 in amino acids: CASSVAGQGEAFF. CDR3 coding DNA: TGTGCCAGCAGCGTAGCAGGGCAGGGTGAAGCTTTCTTT.

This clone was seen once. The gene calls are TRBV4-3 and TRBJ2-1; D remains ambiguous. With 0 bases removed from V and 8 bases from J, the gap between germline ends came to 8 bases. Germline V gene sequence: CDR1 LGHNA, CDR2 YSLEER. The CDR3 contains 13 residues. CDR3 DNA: TGCGCCAGCAGCCAAGATCTTAGATATGAGCAGTTCTTC. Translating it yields CASSQDLRYEQFF.

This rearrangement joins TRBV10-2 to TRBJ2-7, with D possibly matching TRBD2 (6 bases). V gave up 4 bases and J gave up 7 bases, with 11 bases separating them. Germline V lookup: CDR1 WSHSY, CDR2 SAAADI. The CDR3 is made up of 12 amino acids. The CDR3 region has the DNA TGCGCCAGCAGTGGACTAGGCTGGGAGCAGTACTTC. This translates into CASSGLGWEQYF.

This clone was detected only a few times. The CDR3 region is CASSDSRGRTEQYF. CDR3 in DNA: TGTGCCAGCAGTGATTCGCGCGGGAGAACGGAGCAGTACTTC. V and J are TRBV2 and TRBJ2-7; 7 positions agree with TRBD2. The J segment lost 7 bases and the V segment lost 3 bases, leaving 9 bases of the junction unmatched. The CDR3 is 14 amino acids. The germline gives CDR1 SNHLY, CDR2 FYNNEI.

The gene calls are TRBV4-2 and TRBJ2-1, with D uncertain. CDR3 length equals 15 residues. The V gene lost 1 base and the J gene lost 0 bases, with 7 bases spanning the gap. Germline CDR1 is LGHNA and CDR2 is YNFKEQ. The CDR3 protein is CASSQVPVSYNEQFF. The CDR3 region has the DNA TGTGCCAGCAGCCAAGTCCCAGTCTCCTACAATGAGCAGTTCTTC.

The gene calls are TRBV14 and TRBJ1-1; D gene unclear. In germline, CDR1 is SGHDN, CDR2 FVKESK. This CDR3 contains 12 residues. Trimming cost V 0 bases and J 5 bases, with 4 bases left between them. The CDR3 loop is CASSQDITEAFF. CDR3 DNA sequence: TGTGCCAGCAGCCAAGATATTACTGAAGCTTTCTTT.